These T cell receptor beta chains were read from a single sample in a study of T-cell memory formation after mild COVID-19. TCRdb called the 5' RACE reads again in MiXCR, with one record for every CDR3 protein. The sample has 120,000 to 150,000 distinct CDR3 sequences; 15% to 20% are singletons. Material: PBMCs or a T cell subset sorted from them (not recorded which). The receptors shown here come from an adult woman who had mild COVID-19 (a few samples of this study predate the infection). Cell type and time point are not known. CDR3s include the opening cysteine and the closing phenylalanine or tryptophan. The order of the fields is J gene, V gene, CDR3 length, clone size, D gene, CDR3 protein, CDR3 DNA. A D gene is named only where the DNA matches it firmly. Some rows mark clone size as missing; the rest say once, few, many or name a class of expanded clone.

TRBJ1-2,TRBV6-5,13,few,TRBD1,CASSPGTGRGYTF,TGTGCCAGCAGCCCCGGGACAGGACGAGGCTACACCTTC
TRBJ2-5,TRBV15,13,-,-,CATSRARQETHYF,TGTGCCACCAGCAGAGCCAGACAAGAGACCCATTACTTC
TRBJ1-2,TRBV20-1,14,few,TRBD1,CSAREQGVNYGYTF,TGCAGTGCTAGAGAACAGGGGGTTAACTATGGCTACACCTTC
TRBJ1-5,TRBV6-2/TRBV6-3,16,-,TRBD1,CASSYSGLGQGQPQHF,TGTGCCAGCAGTTACTCCGGTTTAGGACAGGGTCAGCCCCAGCATTTT
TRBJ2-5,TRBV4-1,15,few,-,CASSQDQSGPETQYF,TGCGCCAGCAGCCAAGATCAGAGCGGGCCGGAGACCCAGTACTTC
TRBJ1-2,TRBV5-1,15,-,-,CASTPGSGRNYGYTF,TGCGCCAGCACCCCTGGGTCGGGACGGAACTATGGCTACACCTTC
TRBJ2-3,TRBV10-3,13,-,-,CAISEGSTDTQYF,TGTGCCATCAGTGAGGGCAGCACAGATACGCAGTATTTT
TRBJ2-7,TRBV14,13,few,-,CASSPADLYEQYF,TGTGCCAGCAGCCCAGCCGATCTATACGAGCAGTACTTC
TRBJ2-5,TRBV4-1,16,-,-,CASSLQSGLTFMAQYF,TGCGCCAGCAGCCTGCAGTCGGGACTTACTTTTATGGCCCAGTACTTC
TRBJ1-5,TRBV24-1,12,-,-,CAIAQGNQPQHF,TGTGCCATCGCACAGGGCAATCAGCCCCAGCATTTT
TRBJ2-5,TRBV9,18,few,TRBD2,CASSAGTSGGRFQETQYF,TGTGCCAGCAGCGCCGGGACTAGCGGGGGGAGGTTCCAAGAGACCCAGTACTTC
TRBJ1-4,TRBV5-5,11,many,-,CASSFGEKLFF,TGTGCCAGCAGCTTTGGGGAAAAACTGTTTTTT
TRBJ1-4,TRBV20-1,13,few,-,CSARDRADEKLFF,TGCAGTGCTAGAGACCGAGCGGATGAAAAACTGTTTTTT
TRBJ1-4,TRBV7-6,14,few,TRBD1,CASSRRGTNEKLFF,TGTGCCAGCAGCCGCAGGGGGACTAATGAAAAACTGTTTTTT
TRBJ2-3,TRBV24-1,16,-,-,CATSGGGGSLADTQYF,TGTGCCACCAGCGGGGGTGGCGGATCCCTGGCAGATACGCAGTATTTT
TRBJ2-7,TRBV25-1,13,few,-,CASSEGGSYEQYF,TGTGCCAGCAGTGAAGGGGGGAGCTACGAGCAGTACTTC
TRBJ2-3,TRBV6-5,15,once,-,CASSYARGAADTQYF,TGTGCCAGCAGTTACGCGCGCGGGGCCGCAGATACGCAGTATTTT
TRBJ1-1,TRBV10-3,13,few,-,CAMSRAMNTEAFF,TGTGCCATGTCGAGGGCAATGAACACTGAAGCTTTCTTT
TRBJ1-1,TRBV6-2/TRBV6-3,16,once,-,CASSSPIGGENTEAFF,TGTGCCAGCAGTTCTCCCATCGGGGGGGAGAACACTGAAGCTTTCTTT
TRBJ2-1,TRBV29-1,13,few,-,CSVDTPPGNEQFF,TGCAGCGTAGACACCCCACCGGGGAATGAGCAGTTCTTC
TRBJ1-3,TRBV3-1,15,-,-,CASSQVIISGNTIYF,TGTGCCAGCAGCCAAGTTATCATCTCTGGAAACACCATATATTTT
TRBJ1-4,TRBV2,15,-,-,CASSEQGRARKKLFF,TGTGCCAGCAGTGAACAAGGACGGGCAAGAAAAAAACTGTTTTTT
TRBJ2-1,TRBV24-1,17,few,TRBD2,CATSDLPVGTRPNEQFF,TGTGCCACCAGTGATTTGCCCGTCGGGACTAGACCCAATGAGCAGTTCTTC
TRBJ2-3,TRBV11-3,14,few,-,CASSLAGPLDTQYF,TGTGCCAGCAGCTTAGCGGGACCCTTGGATACGCAGTATTTT
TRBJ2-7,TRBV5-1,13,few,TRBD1,CASSWGQGDEQYF,TGCGCCAGCAGCTGGGGACAGGGGGACGAGCAGTACTTC
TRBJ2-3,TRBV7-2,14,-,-,CASSLDVGTDTQYF,TGTGCCAGCAGCTTAGACGTGGGCACAGATACGCAGTATTTT
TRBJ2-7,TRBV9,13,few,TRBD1,CASSERQGYEQYF,TGTGCCAGCAGCGAGAGACAGGGCTACGAGCAGTACTTC
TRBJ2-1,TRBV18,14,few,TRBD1,CASSQTRTGDEQFF,TGTGCCAGCTCGCAAACTCGAACAGGGGATGAGCAGTTCTTC
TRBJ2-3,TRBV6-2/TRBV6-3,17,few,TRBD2,CASRGLGPSGGSDTQYF,TGTGCCAGCAGGGGGCTTGGACCTAGCGGGGGGTCGGATACGCAGTATTTT
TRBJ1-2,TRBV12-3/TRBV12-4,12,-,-,CASSLAGYGYTF,TGTGCCAGCAGTCTAGCGGGCTATGGCTACACCTTC
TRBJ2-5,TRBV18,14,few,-,CASSPRTETETQYF,TGTGCCAGCTCACCGCGGACGGAGACAGAGACCCAGTACTTC
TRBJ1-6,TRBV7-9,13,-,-,CASSSHESSPLHF,TGTGCCAGCAGCTCCCATGAAAGTTCACCCCTCCACTTT
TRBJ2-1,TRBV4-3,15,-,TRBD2,CASSQEGSGSNEQFF,TGCGCCAGCAGCCAAGAGGGTAGCGGGAGTAATGAGCAGTTCTTC
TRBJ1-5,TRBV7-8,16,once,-,CASSKLQGPGNQPQHF,TGTGCCAGCAGCAAACTACAGGGTCCTGGCAATCAGCCCCAGCATTTT
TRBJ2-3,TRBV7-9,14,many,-,CASLGGSSTDTQYF,TGTGCCAGCCTTGGCGGGTCTAGCACAGATACGCAGTATTTT
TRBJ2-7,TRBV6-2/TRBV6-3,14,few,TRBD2,CASSKLAGVREQYF,TGTGCCAGCAGTAAACTAGCGGGAGTGCGGGAGCAGTACTTC
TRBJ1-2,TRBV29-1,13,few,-,CSVEDRSLYGYTF,TGCAGCGTTGAGGACCGCTCCCTCTATGGCTACACCTTC
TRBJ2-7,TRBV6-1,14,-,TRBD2,CASTGLAGPYEQYF,TGTGCCAGCACAGGGCTAGCGGGGCCCTACGAGCAGTACTTC
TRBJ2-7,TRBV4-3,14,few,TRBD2,CASSQLREVSEQYF,TGCGCCAGCAGCCAATTGCGGGAGGTGTCCGAGCAGTACTTC
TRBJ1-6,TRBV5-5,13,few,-,CASSSGPNSPLHF,TGTGCCAGCAGTTCAGGACCCAATTCACCCCTCCACTTT
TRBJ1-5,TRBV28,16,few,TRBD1,CASSPFVDRVKQPQHF,TGTGCCAGCAGTCCGTTCGTCGACAGGGTAAAACAGCCCCAGCATTTT
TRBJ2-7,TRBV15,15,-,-,CATSRVAGSSYEQYF,TGTGCCACCAGCAGAGTAGCTGGGAGCTCCTACGAGCAGTACTTC
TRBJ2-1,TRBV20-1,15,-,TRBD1,CSATTGGGFGNEQFF,TGCAGTGCTACGACAGGGGGAGGATTTGGCAATGAGCAGTTCTTC
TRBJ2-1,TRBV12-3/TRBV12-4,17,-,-,CASRAGSGLSAYNEQFF,TGTGCCAGCAGGGCCGGGAGCGGCCTTTCGGCCTACAATGAGCAGTTCTTC
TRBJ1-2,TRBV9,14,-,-,CASTLGSANYGYTF,TGTGCCAGCACCCTGGGATCCGCTAACTATGGCTACACCTTC
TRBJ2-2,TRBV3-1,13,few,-,CASSQVFTGELFF,TGTGCCAGCAGCCAAGTTTTCACCGGGGAGCTGTTTTTT
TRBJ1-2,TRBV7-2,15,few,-,CASRLTGPSYGGYTF,TGTGCCAGCAGATTAACCGGGCCGTCTTACGGCGGCTACACCTTC
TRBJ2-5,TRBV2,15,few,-,CASRESVTIQETQYF,TGTGCCAGCAGGGAATCTGTGACAATCCAAGAGACCCAGTACTTC
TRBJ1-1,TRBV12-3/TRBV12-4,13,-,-,CASSLMKDNEAFF,TGTGCCAGCAGTCTCATGAAGGACAATGAAGCTTTCTTT
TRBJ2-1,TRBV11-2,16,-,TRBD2,CASSLPGLAGYNEQFF,TGTGCCAGCAGCTTACCAGGACTAGCGGGCTACAATGAGCAGTTCTTC